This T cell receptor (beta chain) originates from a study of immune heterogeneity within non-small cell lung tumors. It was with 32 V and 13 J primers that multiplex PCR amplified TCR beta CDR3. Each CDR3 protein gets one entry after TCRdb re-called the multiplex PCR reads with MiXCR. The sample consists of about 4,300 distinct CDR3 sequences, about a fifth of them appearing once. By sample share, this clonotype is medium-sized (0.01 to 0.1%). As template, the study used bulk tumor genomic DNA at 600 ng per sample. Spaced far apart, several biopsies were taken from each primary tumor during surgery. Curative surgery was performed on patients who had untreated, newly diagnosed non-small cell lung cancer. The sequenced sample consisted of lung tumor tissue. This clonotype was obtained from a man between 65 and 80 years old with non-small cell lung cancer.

For the CDR3, the DNA is TGTGCCAGTAGGGATTTGAATCAAGAGACCCAGTACTTC. Protein sequence: CASRDLNQETQYF. V and J are TRBV19 and TRBJ2-5; D call uncertain. V was trimmed by 6 bases and J by 2 bases, leaving 10 bases between them. The length of the CDR3 is 13 residues. Germline CDR1 reads LNHDA; CDR2 reads SQIVND (reference sequence). The variable domain in full, completed from reference TRBV19 and TRBJ2-5, reads DGGITQSPKYLFRKEGQNVTLSCEQNLNHDAMYWYRQDPGQGLRLIYYSQIVNDFQKGDIAEGYSVSREKKESFPLTVTSAQKNPTAFYLCASRDLNQETQYFGPGTRLLVL.